The 29 T cell receptor beta chains below all came from one sample that was sequenced in a study of tumor-infiltrating lymphocytes in primary liver carcinoma. The researchers produced TCR beta cDNA from 500 ng total RNA with a constant-region primer. ARM-PCR was slightly modified, and three nested multiplex PCR rounds with it gave rise to the TCR beta libraries. Investigators reported that the first two PCR rounds, at about 11 cycles each, used TRBV1-TRBV30 forward primers with a C-beta reverse primer. TCRdb independently ran MiXCR on the multiplex PCR reads; one entry per CDR3 protein. The sample holds about 310,000 distinct CDR3 sequences, 45% to 70% seen once. Blood RNA originated from unsorted whole blood, with germline DNA additionally extracted. The sample was peripheral blood. These receptor sequences come from a woman aged 25 to 39 with primary liver carcinoma and hepatitis B virus infection.

A note on this clonotype: This may be a read error, as it is one base from a much larger clone. J is TRBJ2-2 and V is TRBV29-1; D is ambiguous. Germline V lookup: CDR1 SQVTM, CDR2 ANQGSEA. Trimming took 3 bases from V and 4 from J, leaving 9 bases between them. This CDR3 spans 13 amino acids. Here the CDR3 DNA reads TGCAGCGTTGACGGGCAAAGCACCGGGGAGCTGTTTTTT. As protein: CSVDGQSTGELFF.

The chain uses TRBV10-3 and TRBJ2-7; no clear D gene. The CDR3 contains 13 residues. V was cut by 10 bases and J by 3 bases, with 16 bases left in between. CDR1 ENHRY and CDR2 SYGVKD come from the germline V gene. CDR3 in amino acids: CANGIATCYEQYF. For the CDR3, the DNA is TGTGCCAATGGGATAGCAACTTGCTACGAGCAGTACTTC.

With respect to this clonotype: A read error may explain this, as a much larger clone is one base away. Here the CDR3 DNA reads TGTGCCGGCAGTTCCACGGGACAATTCCAGGGCTACACCTTC. This sequence encodes CAGSSTGQFQGYTF. The rearrangement links TRBV6-5 to TRBJ1-2; the D gene is possibly TRBD1 (6 bases). Germline V gives CDR1 MNHEY, CDR2 SVGAGI. This CDR3 is 14 amino acids long.

As concerns this clonotype: A read error may explain this, as a much larger clone is one base away. This chain uses TRBV6-5 with TRBJ1-1, with 8 bases lining up with TRBD1. The CDR3 has 12 residues. The V and J ends lost 6 bases and 10 bases, in that order; junction bases with no gene match: 7. The germline V gene encodes CDR1 MNHEY and CDR2 SVGAGI. This chain's CDR3 is CASRATGEGAFF. The CDR3 DNA is TGTGCCAGCAGAGCGACAGGGGAGGGAGCTTTCTTT.

The chain combines TRBV11-1 with TRBJ2-2; a weak D match, TRBD1 (5 bases). With 8 bases removed from V and 7 bases from J, the gap between germline ends came to 23 bases. There are 16 residues in the CDR3. The V gene's germline CDR1 is SGHAT and CDR2 FQDESV (reference sequence). Written as DNA, the CDR3 is TGTGCCAGCGGCCTGACACATGACAGCACCCACGGGGAGCTGTTTTTT. Its translation: CASGLTHDSTHGELFF.

V gene TRBV29-1 combines with J gene TRBJ2-7; D is unclear. This CDR3 has 11 amino acids. Germline V CDR1 and CDR2: SQVTM, ANQGSEA. The V and J ends lost 3 bases and 3 bases respectively, with 6 bases between them. The CDR3, as DNA: TGCAGCGTTGATTTCGGCTACGAGCAGTACTTC. This sequence encodes CSVDFGYEQYF.

Concerning this clonotype itself: The conserved phenylalanine or tryptophan normally closing the CDR3 is absent here, so this likely arose from a read error. The chain recombines TRBV13 with TRBJ1-1, with D unclear. CDR1 and CDR2 from the germline V gene are PRHDT and FYEKMQ (reference sequence). Trimming took 8 bases from V and 0 from J, leaving 13 bases between them. This CDR3 comprises 14 residues. The CDR3 region is CASFRPKMNTEAFL. In nucleotides, the CDR3 is TGTGCCAGCTTCAGGCCCAAAATGAACACTGAAGCTTTCCTT.

This clonotype was picked up one time. A much larger clonotype is one base distant, so this may be a read error. The chain links TRBV4-2 to TRBJ2-1; 10 nucleotides line up with TRBD1. The CDR3 consists of 13 residues. V shed 6 bases and J 9 bases; nucleotides not matched to a gene: 5. CDR1 and CDR2 from the germline V gene are LGHNA and YNFKEQ. The CDR3 sequence: CASRRTGGSEQFF. In DNA, the CDR3 is TGTGCCAGCAGACGGACAGGGGGGAGTGAGCAGTTCTTC.

The J gene is TRBJ2-1, the V gene TRBV5-1, with 7 bases that match TRBD1. The CDR3 contains 14 residues. V was clipped by 4 bases and J by 6 bases; unmatched bases: 7. CDR1 is SGHRS, CDR2 YFSETQ, per germline. CDR3 residues: CASSPLTGVNEQFF. The CDR3 nucleotides read TGCGCCAGCAGCCCGTTAACAGGGGTCAATGAGCAGTTCTTC. Based on the CDR3 plus reference TRBV5-1 and TRBJ2-1, the full variable domain is KAGVTQTPRYLIKTRGQQVTLSCSPISGHRSVSWYQQTPGQGLQFLFEYFSETQRNKGNFPGRFSGRQFSNSRSEMNVSTLELGDSALYLCASSPLTGVNEQFFGPGTRLTVL.

On this clonotype itself: This may be a read error, as it is one base from a much larger clone. The chain joins TRBV29-1 to TRBJ2-3, with D maybe TRBD1 (6 bases). The V gene lost 4 bases and the J gene lost 6 bases, with 17 bases spanning the gap. CDR3 size: 14 residues. Germline V gene data show CDR1 as SQVTM and CDR2 as ANQGSEA. Here the CDR3 DNA reads TGCAGCGTTGGAAGGACAGCTAGGGGGGATACGCAGTATTTT. Protein sequence: CSVGRTARGDTQYF.

This clonotype appeared many times. The CDR3 protein is CASSLDRPYEQYF. The CDR3 DNA follows: TGTGCCAGCAGTCTGGACAGGCCCTACGAGCAGTACTTC. The V call is TRBV11-1, the J call TRBJ2-7; 7 nucleotides align to TRBD1. Germline CDR1 reads SGHAT; CDR2 reads FQDESV (reference sequence). The V gene end was trimmed by 6 bases and the J gene end by 2 bases; junction bases not matched to a gene: 4. CDR3 length: 13 amino acids.

The sample holds a few counts of this clonotype. The rearrangement links TRBV12-3 or TRBV12-4 to TRBJ2-3; 7 bases are a match to TRBD2. This CDR3 is built from 15 residues. The V segment lost 6 bases and the J segment 2 bases; nucleotides outside the gene matches: 8. As DNA, the CDR3 is TGTGCCAGCAGGCTTATAGCGGGCTCCACAGATACGCAGTATTTT. Its translation is CASRLIAGSTDTQYF.

A remark on this clonotype: A much larger clone lies one base from this, so it may be a read error. V usage is TRBV11-2 and J usage is TRBJ2-2; a possible D gene is TRBD2 (6 bases). Germline CDR1 and CDR2: SGHAT and FQNNGV. CDR3 size: 12 residues. CDR3 region: CASSPAPGGLFF. The CDR3 DNA reads as TGTGCCAGCAGTCCCGCCCCCGGGGGGCTGTTTTTT.

Notes on this clonotype: Since no conserved phenylalanine or tryptophan closes the CDR3, a read error is the likely cause. CDR3 DNA sequence: TGTGCCAGCAGACCGACAGGGGCCATTCAGTACTAC. Its protein product is CASRPTGAIQYY. The chain uses TRBV6-1 and TRBJ2-4, with 8 bases lining up with TRBD1. V shed 6 bases, J shed 9 bases, and the junction held 4 bases outside the gene matches. There are 12 residues in the CDR3. Germline CDR1 is MNHNS and CDR2 is SASEGT.

About this clonotype itself: At one boundary the junction diverges from the germline segment, which might be a read error. The rearrangement uses TRBV6-6 and TRBJ1-6; a possible D gene is TRBD1 (5 bases). The CDR3 is 14 amino acids. CDR1 is MNHNY and CDR2 is SVGAGI in the germline V gene (reference sequence). The CDR3 DNA reads TGTGCCAGCAGTAACTCGGGACTCAATTCACCCCTCCACTTT. As protein: CASSNSGLNSPLHF.

With regard to this clonotype: At one end the junction does not follow the germline gene, possibly because of a read error. This sequence joins TRBV4-1 and TRBJ2-1; 13 bases align to TRBD2. The V gene's germline CDR1 is MGHRA and CDR2 YSYEKL. This CDR3 contains 18 residues. The CDR3 loop reads CASNQETIGLAGDNEQFF. As DNA, the CDR3 is TGCGCCAGCAACCAAGAAACCATCGGACTAGCGGGAGACAATGAGCAGTTCTTC.

This clonotype was counted only a few times. A read error may be the cause here, since a much bigger clone is one base away. It is likely a read error, because the conserved phenylalanine at the end of the CDR3 is missing. This chain joins TRBV11-2 and TRBJ2-1; D call uncertain. The V gene lost 6 bases and the J gene lost 5 bases, with 11 bases spanning the gap. Germline assignment: CDR1 SGHAT and CDR2 FQNNGV. The CDR3 loop spans 13 amino acids. This CDR3 is CASSYGNHNEQFL. The CDR3, as DNA: TGTGCCAGCAGTTATGGGAATCACAATGAGCAGTTCCTC.

Remarks on this clonotype: In this CDR3 the conserved last residue, phenylalanine or tryptophan, is missing, so a read error is likely. The J gene is TRBJ1-2, the V gene TRBV6-4, with 9 bases aligning to TRBD1. J gave up 4 bases and V 4 bases, and 7 bases lay outside the gene matches. The CDR3 is 15 residues long. Germline assignment: CDR1 MRHNA and CDR2 SNTAGT. Here the CDR3 reads CASSAEQGAFYGYTL. DNA of the CDR3: TGTGCCAGCAGTGCCGAACAGGGGGCCTTCTATGGCTACACCCTC.

Note on this clonotype: This may come from a read error, since a much larger clone is one base off. CDR3 sequence reads: CACSYSDIYEQYF. CDR3 bases: TGTGCCTGCAGTTACTCAGATATCTACGAGCAGTACTTC. V and J are TRBV6-6 and TRBJ2-7; D is undetermined. This CDR3 region has 13 residues. Germline-derived CDR1 and CDR2 are MNHNY and SVGAGI (reference sequence).

As concerns this clonotype: One junction end does not reproduce the germline sequence, and a read error may be involved. The DNA of the CDR3 is TGTGCCAGCAGCTTGAGGGATGACGAGCGGTACTTC. The encoded protein is CASSLRDDERYF. The J gene is TRBJ2-7, the V gene TRBV5-6, with D hard to call. CDR3 length: 12 residues. Germline V gene data show CDR1 as SGHDT and CDR2 as YYEEEE.

With respect to this clonotype: Relative to the germline gene, one junction end is altered; a read error may explain this. The chain is built from TRBV11-2 and TRBJ2-1; 9 bases are a match to TRBD2. CDR1 is SGHAT, CDR2 FQNNGV, per germline. The CDR3 totals 14 residues. The CDR3 DNA is TGTACCAGCAGCTTAGCGGGAGTGTACAATGAGCAGTTCTTC. Translated, it gives CTSSLAGVYNEQFF.

On this clonotype itself: The missing conserved phenylalanine or tryptophan at the end of this CDR3 makes a read error likely. The chain uses TRBV6-2 or TRBV6-3 and TRBJ2-4, with D perhaps TRBD2 (5 bases). V lost 2 bases to trimming and J lost 0 bases, with 11 bases between them. Per germline, CDR1 MNHEY and CDR2 SVGEGT. The CDR3 contains 16 residues. The CDR3 sequence is CASSYTAGLAKNIQYS. In DNA form, the CDR3 reads TGTGCCAGCAGTTACACGGCGGGTTTAGCCAAAAACATTCAGTACTCC.

This clonotype was counted ten times or more. The rearrangement uses TRBV11-1 and TRBJ2-5; D may be TRBD1 (5 bases). The V end was cut by 4 bases, the J end by 7 bases, with 13 bases between. Germline assignment: CDR1 SGHAT and CDR2 FQDESV (reference sequence). The CDR3 has 13 residues. CDR3 coding DNA: TGTGCCAGCAGCTCCCTAGAAAGGGGGACCCAGTACTTC. The encoded protein is CASSSLERGTQYF.

The genes are TRBV20-1 and TRBJ2-7, with 9 positions matching TRBD2. The CDR3 is 17 residues long. V shed 5 bases and J 3 bases; nucleotides not matched to a gene: 17. Germline CDR1 and CDR2: DFQATT and SNEGSKA (reference sequence). This CDR3 is CSARPSEGGRGFYEQYF. The CDR3 DNA follows: TGCAGTGCTCGGCCTAGCGAAGGCGGGAGGGGATTCTACGAGCAGTACTTC.

This clonotype showed up just once. A read error is likely, as this CDR3 ends without the conserved phenylalanine or tryptophan. V is TRBV11-1 and J is TRBJ2-1; TRBD2 matches at 9 bases. The J segment lost 1 base and the V segment lost 2 bases, leaving 9 bases of the junction unmatched. The CDR3 is 18 residues long. Germline CDR1 is SGHAT and CDR2 is FQDESV (reference sequence). The CDR3 region has the DNA TGTGCCAGCAGCTTATACCGCTGCGCGGGAGGGTCCTACAATGAGCAGTTCTTG. The encoded protein is CASSLYRCAGGSYNEQFL.

The chain recombines TRBV30 with TRBJ2-7, with unresolved D. The V gene's germline CDR1 is GTSNPN and CDR2 SVGIG (reference sequence). V lost 0 bases and J lost 3, with 12 bases in between. The CDR3 is made up of 14 amino acids. Written as DNA, the CDR3 is TGTGCCTGGAGTGTACGCGGACCAGTCTACGAGCAGTACTTC. Its protein is CAWSVRGPVYEQYF.

This clonotype was counted only a few times. A read error may account for a junction end that differs from germline. V gene TRBV11-2 combines with J gene TRBJ1-1, with TRBD1 matching over 7 bases. Germline V gives CDR1 SGHAT, CDR2 FQNNGV. This CDR3 is built from 20 residues. The CDR3 spells CASSLPKPPGQSTRNTKAFF. The CDR3 DNA sequence: TGTGCCAGCAGCTTGCCTAAACCTCCGGGACAGTCGACCCGAAACACTAAAGCTTTCTTT.

Only a few counts were recorded for this clonotype. The CDR3 DNA is TGTGCCAGCAGCTTAGTCCCAGGGGCAGAGACCCAGTACTTC. It translates to CASSLVPGAETQYF. V usage is TRBV7-8 and J usage is TRBJ2-5, with a weak D call TRBD1 (6 bases). V shed 1 base and J shed 4 bases, with 10 bases lying between them. This CDR3 contains 14 residues. The V gene's germline CDR1 is SGHVS and CDR2 FQNEAQ.

About this clonotype itself: This could be a read error, since a much larger clone is one nucleotide away. The chain uses TRBV29-1 and TRBJ1-1; TRBD1 matches at 7 bases. The trim removed 4 bases at V and 3 bases at J, leaving 8 bases unmatched. CDR1 and CDR2 from the germline V gene are SQVTM and ANQGSEA. The CDR3 covers 14 residues. The CDR3 reads CSVVMTGWDTEAFF. CDR3 coding DNA: TGCAGCGTTGTAATGACAGGGTGGGACACTGAAGCTTTCTTT.